This T cell receptor beta chain was sequenced during a study of T-cell reconstitution after alpha-beta-depleted transplantation in children (dated by TCRdb to about 2016). Regarding the study in general: Using TCR repertoire profiling, the study followed T-cell immune reconstitution in a quantitative way in children after TCRalphabeta/CD19-depleted allogeneic hematopoietic cell transplantation.

To prepare the library, PCR was applied. These reads were obtained on an Illumina HiSeq 2500. To normalize quantification of the TCRbeta repertoire, the TCR libraries were built with molecular barcoding that relied on unique molecular identifiers. TCRdb itself trimmed the public reads at Q25 with fastp, ran MiXCR and retained productive beta chains. One record per CDR3 amino acid sequence lists the most common genes and DNA. Recorded for this sample are roughly 74,000 distinct CDR3 sequences; around a sixth of them occurred a single time. 51% of the sample comes from the top ten. To note about this clonotype: Its antigen target is currently unknown. One base away there is no much larger clone; base qualities are not given.

In the germline V gene, CDR1 corresponds to SGHRS and CDR2 to YFSETQ. Trimming removed 0 bases from V and 0 bases from J, leaving 12 bases between the germline ends. CDR3 length: 16 amino acids, cysteine to phenylalanine. Of all the DNA, just the CDR3 is kept, 48 bases in frame from base 1. In the paper's terms, the treatment or condition label means: allogeneic hematopoietic cell transplantation with graft depleted of TCRalphabeta T cells and CD19 B cells. The transplant recipients were children given TCRalphabeta/CD19-depleted allogeneic hematopoietic cell grafts. On the study overall, not on this receptor specifically: In some patients, the high TCRbeta diversity seen at day 60 was put down to recipient T cells and intrathymic progenitors that had survived conditioning. Apparently early alphabetaT-cell count recovery about two months after transplant reportedly relied on only several hundred rapidly expanded clones derived from non-depleted graft cells. Hyperexpanded clone frequencies declined over subsequent months; after one year, T-cell counts and TCRbeta diversity were mostly attributed to newly produced T cells.

Recombination linked TRBV5-1 to TRBJ1-1; the D gene remains uncertain. The clonotype was recovered from a male patient between 2 and 10 years old who had a stem cell transplant for acute lymphoblastic leukemia, so the T cells may come from the graft donor. The starting material was PBMCs, mostly from graft donor cells, obtained 360 days after TCRalphabeta/CD19-depleted stem cell transplant. The DNA sequence follows: TGCGCCAGCAGCTTGGGCGGCAGCGTCTTGAACACTGAAGCTTTCTTT. This is translated as CASSLGGSVLNTEAFF.